The sequence of this TCR beta chain was determined in a study of T cell responses to AZD1222 COVID-19 vaccine. Study-level results: Regions 160-218 and 743-854 dominated among vaccine-associated CD4 TCRs spanning spike. Donors, mostly white British, included more females; clonal diversity was possibly underestimated. Repertoire sampling occurred only after the peak T cell response.

V gave up 8 bases and J gave up 3 bases, with 11 bases separating them. CDR1 SGHRS and CDR2 YFSETQ come from the germline V gene. The CDR3 is 12 residues long. Produced via immunoSEQ multiplex PCR; TCRdb's table is partial and in-frame only. The table shows some 120,000 clones, with about 92% occurring only once. Of note for this clone: What it recognizes is unknown.

The sequence was collected from an adult in good health. The sample in question was peripheral blood, obtained on day 0 of MenACWY control vaccination. The gene calls are TRBV5-1 and TRBJ1-2, with D unresolved. The CDR3 loop reads CASSPRDYGYTF. CDR3 bases: TGCGCCAGTTCACCCCGCGACTATGGCTACACCTTC. The whole variable domain, filled in from reference TRBV5-1 and TRBJ1-2, reads KAGVTQTPRYLIKTRGQQVTLSCSPISGHRSVSWYQQTPGQGLQFLFEYFSETQRNKGNFPGRFSGRQFSNSRSEMNVSTLELGDSALYLCASSPRDYGYTFGSGTRLTVV.